The 20 T cell receptor beta chains in this list originate from one sample, sequenced in a study of cytomegalovirus exposure and HLA in healthy donors. PCR involved 60 Vbeta and 13 Jbeta primers. The data were produced by immunoSEQ multiplex PCR, yet TCRdb's version contains in-frame clones alone and is incomplete. The table records about 160,000 clones, approximately 85% of them present only once. Material: PBMCs. The receptors come from a young man in good health and CMV-seropositive.

This clone is a singleton in its sample. This chain links TRBV30 with TRBJ2-7; maybe TRBD1 (5 bases). The CDR3 has 14 amino acids. The V gene lost 0 bases and the J gene lost 0 bases, with 9 bases spanning the gap. Looked up from germline, CDR1 is GTSNPN and CDR2 is SVGIG (reference sequence). The CDR3 nucleotides are TGTGCCTGGAGTGTAATGCAGGGCTCCTACGAGCAGTACTTC. Its translation is CAWSVMQGSYEQYF.

The chain has TRBV6-6 and TRBJ1-1; 10 bases are a match to TRBD1. V shed 4 bases, J shed 0 bases, and the junction held 5 bases outside the gene matches. This CDR3 is built from 16 residues. Germline V gene data show CDR1 as MNHNY and CDR2 as SVGAGI (reference sequence). In DNA form, the CDR3 reads TGTGCCAGCAGTTCCCCGGGACAGGGGATGAACACTGAAGCTTTCTTT. Translating it yields CASSSPGQGMNTEAFF.

The chain links TRBV5-5 to TRBJ2-5, with 7 positions matching TRBD1. Germline CDR1 and CDR2: SGHKS and YYEKEE (reference sequence). The length of the CDR3 is 13 residues. V trimming: 4 bases; J trimming: 1 base; junction bases outside the gene matches: 1. The CDR3 nucleotides are TGTGCCAGCAGCCGGGACAGCCAAGAGACCCAGTACTTC. Its translation is CASSRDSQETQYF.

The J gene is TRBJ2-2, the V gene TRBV2, with D possibly being TRBD1 (6 bases). The V gene lost 6 bases and the J gene lost 6 bases, with 14 bases spanning the gap. This CDR3 contains 14 residues. Germline V gene lookup returns CDR1 SNHLY and CDR2 FYNNEI. The CDR3: CASSITGRAGELFF. The CDR3 DNA reads as TGTGCCAGCAGCATTACAGGGCGGGCCGGGGAGCTGTTTTTT. The whole variable domain, filled in from reference TRBV2 and TRBJ2-2, reads EPEVTQTPSHQVTQMGQEVILRCVPISNHLYFYWYRQILGQKVEFLVSFYNNEISEKSEIFDDQFSVERPDGSNFTLKIRSTKLEDSAMYFCASSITGRAGELFFGEGSRLTVL.

V usage is TRBV6-5 and J usage is TRBJ1-2; 7 positions match TRBD1. Germline V lookup: CDR1 MNHEY, CDR2 SVGAGI. The CDR3 contains 14 residues. V shed 6 bases, J shed 3 bases, and the junction held 7 bases outside the gene matches. As DNA, the CDR3 is TGTGCCAGCAGGCTAACCGGGACAGACTATGGCTACACCTTC. This encodes CASRLTGTDYGYTF.

The gene calls are TRBV6-1 and TRBJ1-5; D ambiguous. Germline CDR1 MNHNS, CDR2 SASEGT. The V end was cut by 2 bases, the J end by 7 bases, with 15 bases between. The CDR3 length is 15 residues. This chain's CDR3 is CASSENLQTGQPQHF. CDR3 in DNA: TGTGCCAGCAGTGAAAACCTGCAGACCGGGCAGCCCCAGCATTTT.

The chain uses TRBV7-8 and TRBJ1-2, with TRBD1 identical over 10 bases. V was pared by 4 bases and J by 7 bases, with 15 bases of the junction left unmatched. The CDR3 is 17 amino acids. Germline V gene data show CDR1 as SGHVS and CDR2 as FQNEAQ. DNA for the CDR3: TGTGCCAGCAGCTCCCCGTTTTTGGACAGGGGGTTGTTTGGCTACACCTTC. It translates to CASSSPFLDRGLFGYTF.

This chain uses TRBV2 with TRBJ2-7; 13 nucleotides line up with TRBD2. There are 15 residues in the CDR3. Looked up from germline, CDR1 is SNHLY and CDR2 is FYNNEI. V trimming: 6 bases; J trimming: 2 bases; junction bases outside the gene matches: 4. The CDR3 sequence: CASRTSGGHPYEQYF. The CDR3 DNA sequence: TGTGCCAGCAGGACTAGCGGGGGGCACCCCTACGAGCAGTACTTC.

V usage is TRBV7-8 and J usage is TRBJ2-2, with a possible D match to TRBD2 (5 bases). The CDR3 sequence is 19 residues long. The germline V gene encodes CDR1 SGHVS and CDR2 FQNEAQ. V shed 5 bases and J shed 4 bases, with 26 bases lying between them. This chain's CDR3 is CASSQEAPHRGKGTGELFF. CDR3 sequence (DNA): TGTGCCAGCAGCCAAGAAGCCCCACACAGAGGGAAAGGCACCGGGGAGCTGTTTTTT.

This chain connects TRBV4-1 to TRBJ2-1; 11 nucleotides align to TRBD2. CDR3 size: 15 residues. The germline CDR1 and CDR2 sequences are MGHRA and YSYEKL. V lost 2 bases to trimming and J lost 3 bases; unmatched junction nucleotides: 0. In DNA form, the CDR3 reads TGCGCCAGCAGCCAAACTAGCGGGAGCTACAATGAGCAGTTCTTC. Protein product: CASSQTSGSYNEQFF.

The gene calls are TRBV19 and TRBJ1-4; D ambiguous. Germline loops: CDR1 LNHDA, CDR2 SQIVND (reference sequence). CDR3 size: 14 residues. The V and J ends lost 3 bases and 4 bases respectively, with 9 bases between them. The CDR3 protein is CASSMFGVNEKLFF. CDR3 bases: TGTGCCAGTAGTATGTTCGGGGTTAATGAAAAACTGTTTTTT. The variable domain in full, with the rest retrieved from reference TRBV19 and TRBJ1-4, is DGGITQSPKYLFRKEGQNVTLSCEQNLNHDAMYWYRQDPGQGLRLIYYSQIVNDFQKGDIAEGYSVSREKKESFPLTVTSAQKNPTAFYLCASSMFGVNEKLFFGSGTQLSVL.

The chain couples TRBV10-2 to TRBJ2-4; possible D gene TRBD1, 6 bases. Trimming removed 2 bases at V and 2 bases at J, with 13 bases between. Per the germline V gene, CDR1 is WSHSY and CDR2 is SAAADI. This CDR3 contains 16 residues. The CDR3 DNA reads as TGCGCCAGCAGTGAGACAGGGCGATTAACCAAAAACATTCAGTACTTC. It codes for CASSETGRLTKNIQYF.

This rearrangement joins TRBV5-6 to TRBJ2-1; D is perhaps TRBD2 (6 bases). The CDR3 extends over 16 amino acids. Germline CDR1 and CDR2: SGHDT and YYEEEE. Trimming took 3 bases from V and 0 from J, leaving 13 bases between them. The CDR3 loop reads CASSSRDFSSYNEQFF. CDR3 DNA sequence: TGTGCCAGCAGCTCCCGGGACTTTAGCTCCTACAATGAGCAGTTCTTC.

The chain employs TRBV5-6 and TRBJ1-1; D is perhaps TRBD1 (5 bases). Trimming left V 0 bases short and J 0 bases short, with 12 bases between. The length of the CDR3 is 16 residues. CDR1 SGHDT and CDR2 YYEEEE come from the germline V gene. CDR3 in DNA: TGTGCCAGCAGCTTGGTCCAGGGCCGTTTGAACACTGAAGCTTTCTTT. Translated, it gives CASSLVQGRLNTEAFF.

This clone is a singleton in its sample. The chain has TRBV4-1 and TRBJ1-1; D is ambiguous. CDR3 length: 16 amino acids. Trimming removed 0 bases at V and 5 bases at J, with 16 bases between. CDR1 and CDR2 (germline): MGHRA, YSYEKL. This chain's CDR3 is CASSQDLGLLITEAFF. The CDR3 coding sequence is TGCGCCAGCAGCCAAGACTTGGGTCTACTAATTACTGAAGCTTTCTTT.

This rearrangement joins TRBV4-2 to TRBJ1-4; tentatively, D is TRBD1 (5 bases). Germline CDR1 LGHNA, CDR2 YNFKEQ. The CDR3 extends over 14 amino acids. V shed 1 base and J shed 5 bases, with 8 bases lying between them. DNA for the CDR3: TGTGCCAGCAGCCAAGGACAGAAGAATGAAAAACTGTTTTTT. Protein product: CASSQGQKNEKLFF.

The chain uses TRBV12-5 and TRBJ2-2; 7 positions agree with TRBD1. Trimming took 2 bases from V and 2 from J; bases not matched to a gene: 2. This CDR3 has 15 residues. Germline V gene data show CDR1 as LGHNT and CDR2 as FRNRAP. CDR3 residues: CASGLTGENTGELFF. The CDR3 nucleotides read TGTGCTAGTGGTTTGACAGGGGAAAACACCGGGGAGCTGTTTTTT.

The chain links TRBV6-6 to TRBJ2-7, with D possibly being TRBD1 (5 bases). In germline, CDR1 is MNHNY, CDR2 SVGAGI (reference sequence). This CDR3 has 12 amino acids. V shed 7 bases and J shed 6 bases, with 13 bases lying between them. The CDR3 loop reads CASNLRQSEQYF. For the CDR3, the DNA is TGTGCCAGCAACCTTAGACAGTCCGAGCAGTACTTC.

This sequence joins TRBV13 and TRBJ1-1, with D possibly TRBD1 on 5 matching bases. Germline V gene lookup returns CDR1 PRHDT and CDR2 FYEKMQ (reference sequence). The CDR3 spans 15 residues. Trimming took off 1 base at V and 1 base at J, with 10 bases between the two ends. In DNA, the CDR3 is TGTGCCAGCAGCTTAGTAGGCAGGGCGAACACTGAAGCTTTCTTT. Translating gives CASSLVGRANTEAFF.

This CDR3 is CASSWDRGYEQYF. CDR3 DNA sequence: TGCGCCAGCAGCTGGGACAGGGGTTACGAGCAGTACTTC. V and J are TRBV5-1 and TRBJ2-7, with 10 bases identical to TRBD1. CDR1 is SGHRS and CDR2 is YFSETQ in the germline V gene. The CDR3 is 13 residues long. Trimming cost V 3 bases and J 4 bases; bases outside gene matches: 1. Full variable domain (rest looked up from reference TRBV5-1 and TRBJ2-7): KAGVTQTPRYLIKTRGQQVTLSCSPISGHRSVSWYQQTPGQGLQFLFEYFSETQRNKGNFPGRFSGRQFSNSRSEMNVSTLELGDSALYLCASSWDRGYEQYFGPGTRLTVT.